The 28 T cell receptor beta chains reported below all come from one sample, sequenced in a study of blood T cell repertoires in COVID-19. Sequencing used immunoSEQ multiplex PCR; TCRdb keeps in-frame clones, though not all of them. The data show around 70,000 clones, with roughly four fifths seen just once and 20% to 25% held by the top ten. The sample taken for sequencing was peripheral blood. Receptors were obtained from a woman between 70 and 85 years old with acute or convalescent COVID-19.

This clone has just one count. Here the CDR3 DNA reads TGTGCCAGCAGCTTCCGGACTAGCGGGAGCTCCTACGAGCAGTACTTC. Its protein product is CASSFRTSGSSYEQYF. The chain couples TRBV7-8 to TRBJ2-7; 13 bases match TRBD2. J lost 0 bases, V lost 3 bases, and 2 bases had no gene match. Germline V gene data show CDR1 as SGHVS and CDR2 as FQNEAQ. This CDR3 has 16 amino acids.

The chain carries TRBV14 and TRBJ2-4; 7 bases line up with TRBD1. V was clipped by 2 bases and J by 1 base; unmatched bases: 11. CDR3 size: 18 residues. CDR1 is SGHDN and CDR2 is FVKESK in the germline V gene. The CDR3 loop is CASSQNRGLGLAKNIQYF. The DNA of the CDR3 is TGTGCCAGCAGCCAAAACAGGGGATTAGGTTTGGCCAAAAACATTCAGTACTTC.

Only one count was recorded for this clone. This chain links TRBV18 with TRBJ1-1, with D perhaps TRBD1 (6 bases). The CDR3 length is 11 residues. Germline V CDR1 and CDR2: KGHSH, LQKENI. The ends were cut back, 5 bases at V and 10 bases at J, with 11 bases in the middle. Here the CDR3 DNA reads TGTGCCAGCTCATCAGGGGACCGAGCTTTCTTT. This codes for CASSSGDRAFF.

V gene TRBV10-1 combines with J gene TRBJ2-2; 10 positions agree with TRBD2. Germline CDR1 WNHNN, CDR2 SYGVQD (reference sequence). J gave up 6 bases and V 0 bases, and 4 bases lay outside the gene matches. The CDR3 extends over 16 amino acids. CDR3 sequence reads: CASSESRGTSAGELFF. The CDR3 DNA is TGCGCCAGCAGTGAGTCCCGTGGGACTAGCGCCGGGGAGCTGTTTTTT.

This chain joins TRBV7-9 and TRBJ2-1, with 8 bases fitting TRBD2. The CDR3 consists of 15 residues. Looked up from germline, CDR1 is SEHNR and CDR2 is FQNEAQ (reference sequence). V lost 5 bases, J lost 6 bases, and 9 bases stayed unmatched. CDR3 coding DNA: TGTGCCAGCAGCCCGCCGGGACTAGTGGGCAATGAGCAGTTCTTC. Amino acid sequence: CASSPPGLVGNEQFF.

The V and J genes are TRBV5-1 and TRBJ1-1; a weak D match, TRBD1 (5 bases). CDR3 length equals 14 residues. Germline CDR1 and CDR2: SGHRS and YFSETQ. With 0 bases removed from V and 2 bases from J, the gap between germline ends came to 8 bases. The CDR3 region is CASSLGDYNTEAFF. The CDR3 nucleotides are TGCGCCAGCAGCTTGGGGGACTATAACACTGAAGCTTTCTTT.

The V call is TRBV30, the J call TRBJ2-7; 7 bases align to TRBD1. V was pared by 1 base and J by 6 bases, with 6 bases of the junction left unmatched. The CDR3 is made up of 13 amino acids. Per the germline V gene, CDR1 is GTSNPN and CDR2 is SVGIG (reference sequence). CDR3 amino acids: CAWSAQTGSEQYF. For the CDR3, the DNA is TGTGCCTGGAGTGCTCAGACAGGGTCCGAGCAGTACTTC.

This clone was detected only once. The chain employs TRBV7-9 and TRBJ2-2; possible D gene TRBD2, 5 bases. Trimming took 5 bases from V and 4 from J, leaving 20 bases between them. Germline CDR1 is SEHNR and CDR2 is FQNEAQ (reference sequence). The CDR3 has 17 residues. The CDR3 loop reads CASSHYQRRGSTGELFF. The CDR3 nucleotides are TGTGCCAGCAGCCACTATCAGCGGAGAGGCAGCACCGGGGAGCTGTTTTTT.

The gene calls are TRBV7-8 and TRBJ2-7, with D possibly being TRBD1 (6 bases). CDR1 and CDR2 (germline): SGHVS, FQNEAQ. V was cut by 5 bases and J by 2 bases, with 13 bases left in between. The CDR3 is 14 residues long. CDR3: CASSTRTETYEQYF. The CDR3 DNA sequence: TGTGCCAGCAGCACTCGGACAGAGACCTACGAGCAGTACTTC.

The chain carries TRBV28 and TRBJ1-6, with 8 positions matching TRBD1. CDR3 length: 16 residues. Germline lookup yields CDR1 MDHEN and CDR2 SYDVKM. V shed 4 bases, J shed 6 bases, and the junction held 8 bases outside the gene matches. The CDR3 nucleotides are TGTGCCAGCAGTTCCCCAGGACAGGGTCGTAATTCACCCCTCCACTTT. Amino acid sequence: CASSSPGQGRNSPLHF.

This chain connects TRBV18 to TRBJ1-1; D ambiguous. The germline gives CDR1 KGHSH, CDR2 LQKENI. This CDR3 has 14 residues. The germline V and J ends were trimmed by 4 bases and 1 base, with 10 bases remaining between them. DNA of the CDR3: TGTGCCAGCTCACTCAGTGGAGGGAACACTGAAGCTTTCTTT. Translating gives CASSLSGGNTEAFF.

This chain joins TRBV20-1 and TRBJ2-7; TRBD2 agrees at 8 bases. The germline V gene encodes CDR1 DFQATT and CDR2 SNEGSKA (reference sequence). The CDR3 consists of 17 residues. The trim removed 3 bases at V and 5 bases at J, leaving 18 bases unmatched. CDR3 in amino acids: CSASGAGWSGSMDEQYF. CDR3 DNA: TGCAGTGCTAGTGGGGCGGGTTGGAGCGGGAGCATGGACGAGCAGTACTTC.

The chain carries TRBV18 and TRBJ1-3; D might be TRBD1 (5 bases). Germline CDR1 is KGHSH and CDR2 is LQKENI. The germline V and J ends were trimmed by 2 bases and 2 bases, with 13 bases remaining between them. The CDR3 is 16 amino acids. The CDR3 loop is CASSPSSGVAGNTIYF. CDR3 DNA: TGTGCCAGCTCACCATCGTCGGGGGTTGCTGGAAACACCATATATTTT.

CDR3 bases: TGTGCCAGCAGCCAAGATCCAGGGGGGAATCAGCCCCAGCATTTT. Amino acid sequence: CASSQDPGGNQPQHF. J is TRBJ1-5 and V is TRBV3-1 (or the pseudogene TRBV3-2); 7 bases line up with TRBD1. Germline V gene lookup returns CDR1 LGHDT and CDR2 YNNKEL (reference sequence). J lost 4 bases, V lost 0 bases, and 3 bases had no gene match. The CDR3 runs to 15 residues.

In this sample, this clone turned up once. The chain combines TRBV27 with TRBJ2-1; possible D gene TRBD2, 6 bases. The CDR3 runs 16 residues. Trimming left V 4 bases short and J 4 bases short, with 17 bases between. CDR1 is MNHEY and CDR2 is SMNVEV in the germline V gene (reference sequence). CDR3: CASSSGTPGGYNEQFF. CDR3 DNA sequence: TGTGCCAGCAGTTCTGGGACCCCTGGAGGGTACAATGAGCAGTTCTTC.

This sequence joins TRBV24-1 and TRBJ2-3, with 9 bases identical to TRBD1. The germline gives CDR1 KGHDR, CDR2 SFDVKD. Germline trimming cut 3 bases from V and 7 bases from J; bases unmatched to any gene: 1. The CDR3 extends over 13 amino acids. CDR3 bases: TGTGCCACCAGTGATGGGACAGGGAATACGCAGTATTTT. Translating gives CATSDGTGNTQYF.

The CDR3 DNA is TGTGCCAGCGGTCACCGGGAGACCCAGTACTTC. Protein: CASGHRETQYF. V is TRBV7-9 and J is TRBJ2-5, with D unresolved. V was shortened by 8 bases and J by 5 bases, with 9 bases between the two germline ends. This CDR3 has 11 amino acids. CDR1 is SEHNR and CDR2 is FQNEAQ in the germline V gene (reference sequence).

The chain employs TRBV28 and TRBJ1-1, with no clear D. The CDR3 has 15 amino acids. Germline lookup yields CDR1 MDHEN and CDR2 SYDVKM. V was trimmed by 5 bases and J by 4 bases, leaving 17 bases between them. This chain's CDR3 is CASSLLVQGATEAFF. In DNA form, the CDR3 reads TGTGCCAGCAGTCTTTTGGTCCAAGGAGCCACTGAAGCTTTCTTT.

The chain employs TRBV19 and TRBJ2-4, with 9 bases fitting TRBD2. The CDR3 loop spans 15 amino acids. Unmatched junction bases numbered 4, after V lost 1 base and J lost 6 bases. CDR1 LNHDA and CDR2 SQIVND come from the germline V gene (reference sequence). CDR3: CASSIVRAGGNIQYF. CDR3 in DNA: TGTGCCAGTAGTATAGTAAGAGCGGGAGGAAACATTCAGTACTTC.

This CDR3 is CASSERQGAINEQFF. The CDR3 bases are TGTGCCAGCAGTGAAAGGCAGGGGGCTATTAATGAGCAGTTCTTC. The chain has TRBV2 and TRBJ2-1, with 8 bases lining up with TRBD1. This CDR3 has 15 residues. The V and J ends lost 2 bases and 7 bases, in that order; junction bases with no gene match: 7. The germline V gene has CDR1 SNHLY and CDR2 FYNNEI.

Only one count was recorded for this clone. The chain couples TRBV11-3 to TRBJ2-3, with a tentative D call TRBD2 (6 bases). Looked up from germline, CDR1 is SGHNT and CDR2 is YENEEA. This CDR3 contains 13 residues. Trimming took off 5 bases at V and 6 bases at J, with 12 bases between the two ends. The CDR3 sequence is CASSGGILDTQYF. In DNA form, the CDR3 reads TGTGCCAGCAGCGGCGGGATATTGGATACGCAGTATTTT.

CDR3 loop: CASSISRDRVGMNTEAFF. The CDR3 DNA follows: TGTGCCAGTAGTATATCCAGGGACAGGGTAGGGATGAACACTGAAGCTTTCTTT. The chain joins TRBV19 to TRBJ1-1; 9 positions match TRBD1. The germline V gene has CDR1 LNHDA and CDR2 SQIVND (reference sequence). The CDR3 runs to 18 residues. V lost 2 bases and J lost 0; bases outside the gene matches: 10.

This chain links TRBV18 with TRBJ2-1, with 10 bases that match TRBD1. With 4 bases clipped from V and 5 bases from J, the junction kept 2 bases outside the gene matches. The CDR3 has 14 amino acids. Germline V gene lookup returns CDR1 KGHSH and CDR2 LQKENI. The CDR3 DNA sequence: TGTGCCAGCTCACTAGGGACAGGGGACAATGAGCAGTTCTTC. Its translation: CASSLGTGDNEQFF.

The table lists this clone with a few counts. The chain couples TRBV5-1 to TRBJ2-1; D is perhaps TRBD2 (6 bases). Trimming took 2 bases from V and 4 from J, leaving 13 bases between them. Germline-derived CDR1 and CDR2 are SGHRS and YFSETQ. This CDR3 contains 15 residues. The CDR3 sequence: CASSFRDSNYNEQFF. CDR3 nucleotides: TGCGCCAGCAGCTTCCGGGACTCCAATTACAATGAGCAGTTCTTC.

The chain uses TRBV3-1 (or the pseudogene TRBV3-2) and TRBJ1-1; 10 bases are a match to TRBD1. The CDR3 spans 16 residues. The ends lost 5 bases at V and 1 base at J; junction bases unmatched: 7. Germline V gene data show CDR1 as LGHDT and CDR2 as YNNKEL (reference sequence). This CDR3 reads CASSFRDRGRNTEAFF. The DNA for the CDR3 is TGTGCCAGCAGCTTCCGGGACAGGGGCAGGAACACTGAAGCTTTCTTT.

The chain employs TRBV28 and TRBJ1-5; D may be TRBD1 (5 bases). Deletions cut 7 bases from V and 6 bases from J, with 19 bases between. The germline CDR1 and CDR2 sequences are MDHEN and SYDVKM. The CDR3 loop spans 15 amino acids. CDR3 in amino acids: CASTGGRGGTQPQHF. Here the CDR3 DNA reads TGTGCCAGCACGGGAGGACGGGGGGGTACTCAGCCCCAGCATTTT.

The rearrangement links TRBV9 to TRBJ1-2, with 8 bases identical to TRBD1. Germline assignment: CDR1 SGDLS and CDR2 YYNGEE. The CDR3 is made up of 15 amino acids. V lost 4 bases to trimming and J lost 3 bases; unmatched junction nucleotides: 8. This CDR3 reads CASSPQYRGDYGYTF. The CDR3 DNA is TGTGCCAGCAGCCCACAATACAGGGGGGACTATGGCTACACCTTC.

CDR3 sequence: CASSPRASGRSDTQYF. As DNA, the CDR3 is TGTGCCAGTAGTCCAAGGGCTAGCGGGAGGTCAGATACGCAGTATTTT. The chain links TRBV19 to TRBJ2-3; TRBD2 agrees at 11 bases. Germline assignment: CDR1 LNHDA and CDR2 SQIVND (reference sequence). V was pared by 5 bases and J by 4 bases, with 8 bases of the junction left unmatched. There are 16 residues in the CDR3.